This TCR beta chain originates from a study of Tregs in tolerant kidney transplant recipients. About this clone: Its cognate antigen is unknown. The CDR3 end is not reached by the read, which stops 3 residues before it; the germline J gene fills it in.

The ends lost 0 bases at V and 6 bases at J; junction bases unmatched: 6. The CDR3 runs to 16 residues. CDR1 is MNHNS and CDR2 is SASEGT in the germline V gene. Related graft donors supplied nonmyeloablative bone marrow transplants, and mixed chimerism was transient. TCRdb keeps only in-frame clones here, not all; method: immunoSEQ multiplex PCR. The table counts 12,000 to 15,000 clones; about 4% lies in the top ten. Notes on the study in general: Tolerant patients' donor-specific Tregs expanded beyond overall Tregs, suggesting antigen-driven growth.

The origin of this receptor is a human patient who received a combined kidney and bone marrow transplant. T cells may partly derive from the graft donor. The rearrangement uses TRBV6-1 and TRBJ1-5; 9 positions agree with TRBD1. Source: CD4+ T cells from blood (PBMCs), taken 12 months after the transplant. The CDR3 here is CASSEAMNRGRQPQHF. CDR3 DNA, as far as it was read: TGTGCCAGCAGTGAAGCGATGAACAGGGGGCGTCAGCCC.